The 32 T cell receptor beta chains in this list originate from one sample, sequenced in a study of CD8+ T cells in alopecia areata. Treatment meaning: oral pan-JAK inhibitor, 5-10 mg twice daily. The authors extracted RNA and reverse transcribed it into cDNA as the sequencing template. The data were produced by immunoSEQ multiplex PCR, yet TCRdb's version contains in-frame clones alone and is incomplete. The sample has roughly 190,000 clones, roughly three fifths seen once; the top ten hold 1.3%. The sample in question was CD4+ T cells sorted from blood, obtained at week 49, from a patient treated with tofacitinib. The receptors here all came from a human donor with alopecia areata.

The chain employs TRBV4-1 and TRBJ1-6; D is possibly TRBD1 (6 bases). This CDR3 has 17 residues. The V end lost 4 bases, the J end lost 11 bases, and 24 bases lay between the germline ends. Germline lookup yields CDR1 MGHRA and CDR2 YSYEKL. CDR3 sequence (DNA): TGCGCCAGCAGCCCCCTGGGGGGCCCTTTGTCTTCACCACCCCTCCACTTT. It yields the protein CASSPLGGPLSSPPLHF.

V and J are TRBV7-7 and TRBJ2-5, with TRBD1 matching 10 bases. This CDR3 comprises 16 residues. Per the germline V gene, CDR1 is SSHAT and CDR2 is FNYEAQ (reference sequence). The junction had 9 bases not matched to a gene; V was cut back by 5 bases and J by 3 bases. The DNA for the CDR3 is TGTGCCAGCAGCCGACAGGGGGCCGGCTTCGAAGAGACCCAGTACTTC. This gives the protein CASSRQGAGFEETQYF.

The CDR3 DNA reads as TGCAGCGCCCACACGGTACAAGCTTTCTTT. Protein: CSAHTVQAFF. The chain links TRBV29-1 to TRBJ1-1; no firm D call. The V end was cut by 7 bases, the J end by 9 bases, with 12 bases between. Germline V gene data show CDR1 as SQVTM and CDR2 as ANQGSEA. The CDR3 runs 10 residues.

The J gene is TRBJ2-5, the V gene TRBV10-3; 8 bases map to TRBD2. The CDR3 totals 14 residues. The V segment lost 2 bases and the J segment 5 bases; nucleotides outside the gene matches: 4. Germline V gives CDR1 ENHRY, CDR2 SYGVKD. This CDR3 is CAISEGGGFETQYF. In DNA form, the CDR3 reads TGTGCCATCAGTGAGGGCGGGGGGTTCGAGACCCAGTACTTC.

This chain uses TRBV30 with TRBJ2-7; D is unclear. The CDR3 spans 13 residues. CDR1 is GTSNPN and CDR2 is SVGIG in the germline V gene (reference sequence). V was clipped by 3 bases and J by 2 bases, with 11 bases between them. This chain's CDR3 is CAWRLLGTYEQYF. Here the CDR3 DNA reads TGTGCCTGGAGGCTGCTAGGTACCTACGAGCAGTACTTC.

This chain connects TRBV4-3 to TRBJ2-3, with D perhaps TRBD2 (5 bases). CDR3 length: 15 amino acids. Germline loops: CDR1 LGHNA, CDR2 YSLEER. V lost 4 bases, J lost 0 bases, and 11 bases lay in between. Here the CDR3 reads CASSPLALSTDTQYF. CDR3 bases: TGCGCCAGCAGCCCCTTAGCGCTGAGCACAGATACGCAGTATTTT.

The sample holds a few counts of this clone. The junction differs from germline at one of its ends, possibly a read error. This rearrangement joins TRBV19 to TRBJ2-3; 9 bases agree with TRBD1. Germline loops: CDR1 LNHDA, CDR2 SQIVND (reference sequence). The CDR3 sequence is 13 residues long. DNA for the CDR3: TGTGCCAGTAGACAGGGGGCAACAGATACGCAATATTTT. This sequence encodes CASRQGATDTQYF.

J is TRBJ1-2 and V is TRBV29-1; TRBD1 matches at 9 bases. Per germline, CDR1 SQVTM and CDR2 ANQGSEA. The CDR3 covers 14 residues. After removal of 5 bases from V and 6 bases from J, the junction contained 10 bases not matched to a gene. Here the CDR3 DNA reads TGCAGCGTTCTACGGGACAGGGTTGGCGATGGCTACACCTTC. Translated: CSVLRDRVGDGYTF.

The V gene is TRBV7-2, the J gene TRBJ2-5; possible D gene TRBD2, 7 bases. The better agreement between TRBJ2-7 and the DNA end casts doubt on the J call. The germline V gene encodes CDR1 SGHTA and CDR2 FQGNSA. This CDR3 contains 15 residues. The CDR3 bases are TGTGCCAGCAGCTTTTTAGGGGGAGGGTCCTACGAGCAGTACTTC. Translated: CASSFLGGGSYEQYF.

This sequence joins TRBV11-1 and TRBJ2-2; D is uncertain. Per germline, CDR1 SGHAT and CDR2 FQDESV (reference sequence). The CDR3 extends over 12 amino acids. The V gene lost 6 bases and the J gene lost 4 bases, with 6 bases spanning the gap. For the CDR3, the DNA is TGTGCCAGCAGACAGAGCACCGGGGAGCTGTTTTTT. Translated: CASRQSTGELFF.

This clone showed up just a few times. The V and J genes are TRBV6-6 and TRBJ1-1; no clear D gene. V was shortened by 4 bases and J by 3 bases, with 9 bases between the two germline ends. CDR1 and CDR2 from the germline V gene are MNHNY and SVGAGI (reference sequence). The CDR3 consists of 13 residues. CDR3 amino acids: CASSFLEDTEAFF. CDR3 in DNA: TGTGCCAGCAGTTTCCTGGAGGACACTGAAGCTTTCTTT.

The V gene is TRBV29-1, the J gene TRBJ1-2, with 9 positions matching TRBD1. The CDR3 contains 13 residues. V shed 2 bases and J 6 bases; nucleotides not matched to a gene: 4. CDR1 is SQVTM, CDR2 ANQGSEA, per germline. The CDR3 spells CSVETRDRDGYTF. The CDR3 coding sequence is TGCAGCGTTGAAACCCGGGACAGGGATGGCTACACCTTC. The full variable domain, rest sourced from reference TRBV29-1 and TRBJ1-2, is SAVISQKPSRDICQRGTSLTIQCQVDSQVTMMFWYRQQPGQSLTLIATANQGSEATYESGFVIDKFPISRPNLTFSTLTVSNMSPEDSSIYLCSVETRDRDGYTFGSGTRLTVV.

V usage is TRBV29-1 and J usage is TRBJ2-1, with D unclear. The germline CDR1 and CDR2 sequences are SQVTM and ANQGSEA. The V end was cut by 0 bases, the J end by 7 bases, with 16 bases between. This CDR3 is 15 amino acids long. Here the CDR3 DNA reads TGCAGCGTTGAAGATTCATCGACTTCCAGGAATGAGCAGTTCTTC. Translated, it gives CSVEDSSTSRNEQFF.

The chain recombines TRBV14 with TRBJ2-7; D possibly uses TRBD1 or TRBD2 (5 bases each). The germline CDR1 and CDR2 sequences are SGHDN and FVKESK. V lost 2 bases, J lost 5 bases, and 16 bases lay in between. The CDR3 consists of 15 residues. The CDR3 DNA reads as TGTGCCAGCAGCCAACGCACGGGGCTGAAGAACGAGCAGTACTTC. Its protein product is CASSQRTGLKNEQYF.

The CDR3 coding sequence is TGTGCCAGTAGTATGCGGACAGGGCCGAATGGCTACACCTTC. It translates to CASSMRTGPNGYTF. The V gene is TRBV19, the J gene TRBJ1-2; TRBD1 agrees at 8 bases. This CDR3 comprises 14 residues. CDR1 is LNHDA and CDR2 is SQIVND in the germline V gene (reference sequence). Unmatched junction bases numbered 6, after V lost 3 bases and J lost 6 bases.

This rearrangement joins TRBV21-1 to TRBJ1-2. TRBV21-1 is reported as a pseudogene. The CDR3 runs 15 residues. In DNA, the CDR3 is TGTGCCAGCAGCAAAACCCGACAGGGAGGGGATGGCTACACCTTC. It is translated as CASSKTRQGGDGYTF.

This clone was picked up many times. V usage is TRBV18 and J usage is TRBJ1-1; TRBD1 might be the D (5 bases). This CDR3 is 14 amino acids long. The ends were cut back, 3 bases at V and 0 bases at J, with 8 bases in the middle. Germline loops: CDR1 KGHSH, CDR2 LQKENI. CDR3: CASSPGGLNTEAFF. DNA of the CDR3: TGTGCCAGCTCACCCGGGGGTTTGAACACTGAAGCTTTCTTT.

The V and J genes are TRBV30 and TRBJ2-7; D is uncertain. V was pared by 7 bases and J by 1 base, with 11 bases between. Germline CDR1 GTSNPN, CDR2 SVGIG (reference sequence). This CDR3 spans 12 amino acids. CDR3 coding DNA: TGTGCCTTTGGGAAGAGTTCCTACGAGCAGTACTTC. Translating it yields CAFGKSSYEQYF.

This clone came up a few times. The chain combines TRBV5-6 with TRBJ2-3; TRBD2 matches 7 bases. The trim removed 0 bases at V and 2 bases at J, leaving 6 bases unmatched. The CDR3 loop spans 16 amino acids. Per germline, CDR1 SGHDT and CDR2 YYEEEE. The CDR3 region is CASSLVGGGVTDTQYF. In nucleotides, the CDR3 is TGTGCCAGCAGCTTGGTGGGCGGGGGAGTCACAGATACGCAGTATTTT.

The V and J genes are TRBV2 and TRBJ2-5; maybe TRBD2 (5 bases). Trimming took 2 bases from V and 5 from J, leaving 12 bases between them. Germline assignment: CDR1 SNHLY and CDR2 FYNNEI. The CDR3 spans 14 residues. CDR3 protein: CASSETQPGETQYF. Written as DNA, the CDR3 is TGTGCCAGCAGTGAAACCCAGCCGGGGGAGACCCAGTACTTC. The full variable domain, with the rest looked up from reference TRBV2 and TRBJ2-5, is EPEVTQTPSHQVTQMGQEVILRCVPISNHLYFYWYRQILGQKVEFLVSFYNNEISEKSEIFDDQFSVERPDGSNFTLKIRSTKLEDSAMYFCASSETQPGETQYFGPGTRLLVL.

The chain employs TRBV4-3 and TRBJ2-6, with D unresolved. CDR3 length: 17 amino acids. Trimming removed 0 bases at V and 0 bases at J, with 9 bases between. The germline gives CDR1 LGHNA, CDR2 YSLEER. CDR3 in DNA: TGCGCCAGCAGCCAAGATCCTTCGGGCTCTGGGGCCAACGTCCTGACTTTC. This encodes CASSQDPSGSGANVLTF.

This rearrangement joins TRBV5-6 to TRBJ2-3; 12 bases are a match to TRBD2. The germline CDR1 and CDR2 sequences are SGHDT and YYEEEE. The ends lost 0 bases at V and 3 bases at J; junction bases unmatched: 8. This CDR3 has 18 residues. The CDR3 coding sequence is TGTGCCAGCAGCTTGGAGGCACTAGCGGGGGGTCTTACAGATACGCAGTATTTT. The encoded protein is CASSLEALAGGLTDTQYF. Using reference TRBV5-6 and TRBJ2-3 for the parts outside the CDR3, the full variable domain is DAGVTQSPTHLIKTRGQQVTLRCSPKSGHDTVSWYQQALGQGPQFIFQYYEEEERQRGNFPDRFSGHQFPNYSSELNVNALLLGDSALYLCASSLEALAGGLTDTQYFGPGTRLTVL.

The rearrangement links TRBV28 to TRBJ2-2; 8 positions agree with TRBD1. CDR3 length: 13 residues. With 7 bases clipped from V and 5 bases from J, the junction kept 3 bases outside the gene matches. Germline loops: CDR1 MDHEN, CDR2 SYDVKM. CDR3 coding DNA: TGTGCCAGCACTACAGGGGGAACCGGGGAGCTGTTTTTT. It is translated as CASTTGGTGELFF.

This clone has only a few counts. V usage is TRBV28 and J usage is TRBJ2-7; 13 positions match TRBD2. In germline, CDR1 is MDHEN, CDR2 SYDVKM. V shed 6 bases, J shed 3 bases, and the junction held 2 bases outside the gene matches. The CDR3 contains 14 residues. CDR3 nucleotide sequence: TGTGCCAGCAGGGGACTAGCGGGGAGCTACGAGCAGTACTTC. Translating gives CASRGLAGSYEQYF. Using reference TRBV28 and TRBJ2-7 for the parts outside the CDR3, the full variable domain is DVKVTQSSRYLVKRTGEKVFLECVQDMDHENMFWYRQDPGLGLRLIYFSYDVKMKEKGDIPEGYSVSREKKERFSLILESASTNQTSMYLCASRGLAGSYEQYFGPGTRLTVT.

V usage is TRBV29-1 and J usage is TRBJ2-2; 12 bases agree with TRBD2. V lost 5 bases to trimming and J lost 4 bases; unmatched junction nucleotides: 5. The CDR3 has 15 amino acids. CDR1 is SQVTM and CDR2 is ANQGSEA in the germline V gene. CDR3 residues: CSVQTSGGFTGELFF. The CDR3 nucleotides read TGCAGCGTTCAGACTAGCGGGGGTTTCACCGGGGAGCTGTTTTTT.

This rearrangement joins TRBV7-2 to TRBJ2-7; D is ambiguous. CDR3 length: 13 amino acids. Per germline, CDR1 SGHTA and CDR2 FQGNSA. The germline V and J ends were trimmed by 3 bases and 4 bases, with 10 bases remaining between them. CDR3 sequence: CASSLNAAYEQYF. The CDR3 DNA reads TGTGCCAGCAGCTTGAATGCAGCGTACGAGCAGTACTTC.

Here the CDR3 DNA reads TGCGCCAGCAGCCCCCTAGCGGTCTACAATGAGCAGTTCTTC. Its translation: CASSPLAVYNEQFF. The chain has TRBV5-1 and TRBJ2-1; 7 bases are a match to TRBD2. Per germline, CDR1 SGHRS and CDR2 YFSETQ. CDR3 size: 14 residues. J was trimmed by 3 bases and V by 4 bases; bases with no gene match: 4.

This clone was picked up one time. This rearrangement joins TRBV29-1 to TRBJ1-2; no clear D gene. V dropped 4 bases and J dropped 8 bases, with 17 bases sitting between them. CDR3 size: 13 residues. Germline-derived CDR1 and CDR2 are SQVTM and ANQGSEA. The CDR3, as DNA: TGCAGCGTTGGGACCCTCCTCTCGGGAGGCTACACCTTC. As protein: CSVGTLLSGGYTF.

The gene calls are TRBV5-1 and TRBJ2-1; maybe TRBD2 (7 bases). Germline V gives CDR1 SGHRS, CDR2 YFSETQ. V shed 4 bases and J shed 8 bases, with 13 bases lying between them. CDR3 length equals 13 residues. The DNA of the CDR3 is TGCGCCAGCAGCCGCACAGGGAGGGATGAGCAGTTCTTC. The encoded protein is CASSRTGRDEQFF.

The rearrangement uses TRBV30 and TRBJ1-1; 7 nucleotides match TRBD1. This CDR3 has 12 residues. The trim removed 8 bases at V and 2 bases at J, leaving 5 bases unmatched. Per the germline V gene, CDR1 is GTSNPN and CDR2 is SVGIG (reference sequence). CDR3 nucleotide sequence: TGTGCCGCCACAGGGGCAAACACTGAAGCTTTCTTT. Its translation is CAATGANTEAFF.

This clone was observed a handful of times. V is TRBV30 and J is TRBJ1-2; 7 bases map to TRBD1. V gave up 7 bases and J gave up 6 bases; unmatched junction bases: 2. Germline loops: CDR1 GTSNPN, CDR2 SVGIG (reference sequence). The CDR3 extends over 10 amino acids. The CDR3 reads CALTGNGYTF. The CDR3 nucleotides read TGTGCCTTGACAGGGAATGGCTACACCTTC.

The V call is TRBV30, the J call TRBJ1-2; D not certain. Germline loops: CDR1 GTSNPN, CDR2 SVGIG (reference sequence). The CDR3 runs to 12 residues. DNA for the CDR3: TGTGCAATGACTTCCGGAGGGATTGGCTACACCTTC. This codes for CAMTSGGIGYTF.